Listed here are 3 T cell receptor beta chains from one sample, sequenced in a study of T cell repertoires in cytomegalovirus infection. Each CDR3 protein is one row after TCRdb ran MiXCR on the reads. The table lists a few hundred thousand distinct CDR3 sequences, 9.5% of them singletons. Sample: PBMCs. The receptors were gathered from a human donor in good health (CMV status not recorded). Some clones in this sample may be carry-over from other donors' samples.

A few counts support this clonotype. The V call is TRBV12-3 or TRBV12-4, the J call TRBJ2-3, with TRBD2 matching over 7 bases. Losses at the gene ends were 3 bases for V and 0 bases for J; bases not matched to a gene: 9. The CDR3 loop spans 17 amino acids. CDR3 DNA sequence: TGTGCCAGCAGTTTGGGGGGGAGCAGATCTAGCACAGATACGCAGTATTTT. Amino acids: CASSLGGSRSSTDTQYF.

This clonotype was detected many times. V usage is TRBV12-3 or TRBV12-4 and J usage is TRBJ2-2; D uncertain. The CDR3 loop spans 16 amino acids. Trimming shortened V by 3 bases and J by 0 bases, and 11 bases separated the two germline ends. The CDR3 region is CASSLIWAANTGELFF. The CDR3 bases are TGTGCCAGCAGTTTGATCTGGGCAGCGAACACCGGGGAGCTGTTTTTT.

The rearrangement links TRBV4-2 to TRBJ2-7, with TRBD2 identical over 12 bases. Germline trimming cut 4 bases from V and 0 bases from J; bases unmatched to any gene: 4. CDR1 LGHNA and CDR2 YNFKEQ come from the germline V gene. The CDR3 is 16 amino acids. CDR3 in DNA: TGTGCCAGCAGCCCCTCGACTAGCGGGAGCTCCTACGAGCAGTACTTC. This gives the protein CASSPSTSGSSYEQYF.